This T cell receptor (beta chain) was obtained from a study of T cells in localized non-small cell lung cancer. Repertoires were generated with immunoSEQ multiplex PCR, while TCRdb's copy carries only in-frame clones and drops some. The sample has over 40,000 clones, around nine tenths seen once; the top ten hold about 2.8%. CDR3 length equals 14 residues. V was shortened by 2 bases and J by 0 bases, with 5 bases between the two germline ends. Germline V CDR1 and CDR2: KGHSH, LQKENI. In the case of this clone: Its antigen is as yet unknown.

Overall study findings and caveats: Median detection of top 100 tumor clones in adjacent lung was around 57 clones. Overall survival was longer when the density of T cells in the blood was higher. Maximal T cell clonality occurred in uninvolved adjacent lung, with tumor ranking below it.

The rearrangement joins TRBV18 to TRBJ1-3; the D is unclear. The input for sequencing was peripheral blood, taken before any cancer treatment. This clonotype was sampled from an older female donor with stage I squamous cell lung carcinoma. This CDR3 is CASSPAASGNTIYF. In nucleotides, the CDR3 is TGTGCCAGCTCACCAGCGGCCTCTGGAAACACCATATATTTT.